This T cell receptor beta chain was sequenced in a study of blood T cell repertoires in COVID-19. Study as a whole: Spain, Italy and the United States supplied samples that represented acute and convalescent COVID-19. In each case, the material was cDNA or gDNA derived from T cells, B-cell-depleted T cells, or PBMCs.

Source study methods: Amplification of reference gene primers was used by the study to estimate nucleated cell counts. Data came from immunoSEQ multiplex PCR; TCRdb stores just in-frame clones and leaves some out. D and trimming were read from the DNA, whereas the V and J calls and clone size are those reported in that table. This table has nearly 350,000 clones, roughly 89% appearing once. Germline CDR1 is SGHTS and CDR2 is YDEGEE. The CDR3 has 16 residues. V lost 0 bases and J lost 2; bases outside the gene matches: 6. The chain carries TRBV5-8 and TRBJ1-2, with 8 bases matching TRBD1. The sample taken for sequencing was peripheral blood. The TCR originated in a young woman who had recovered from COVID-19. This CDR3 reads CASSLEIRTGNYGYTF. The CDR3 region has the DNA TGTGCCAGCAGCTTGGAAATTCGGACAGGGAACTATGGCTACACCTTC.